The 8 T cell receptor beta chains below were found in one sample sequenced in a study of blood T cells in healthy people across ages. PCR was performed a second time for roughly 7 to 12 cycles using a sample-barcoded 5' primer and a J-beta primer mix. Via MiXCR, TCRdb re-called the 5' RACE reads, giving one row per CDR3 protein. The sample consists of more than 550,000 distinct CDR3 sequences, around a fifth of them appearing once. Sequenced sample: blood. These receptors all come from a man in his 70s in good health.

There are a few counts of this clonotype. V gene TRBV28 combines with J gene TRBJ1-1; 9 bases align to TRBD1. The CDR3 is made up of 17 amino acids. Germline V gene data show CDR1 as MDHEN and CDR2 as SYDVKM. The V and J ends lost 5 bases and 2 bases, in that order; junction bases with no gene match: 12. This CDR3 is CASSPMAPGQGNTEAFF. The CDR3 region has the DNA TGTGCCAGCAGTCCTATGGCCCCGGGACAGGGAAACACTGAAGCTTTCTTT.

This clonotype was found many times. The V gene is TRBV29-1, the J gene TRBJ2-1, with TRBD2 identical over 8 bases. With 3 bases clipped from V and 6 bases from J, the junction kept 4 bases outside the gene matches. The CDR3 loop spans 13 amino acids. Germline loops: CDR1 SQVTM, CDR2 ANQGSEA. The CDR3 loop is CSVESSGRNEQFF. CDR3 nucleotide sequence: TGCAGCGTTGAGTCTAGCGGGCGCAATGAGCAGTTCTTC.

This clonotype was found many times. The chain carries TRBV20-1 and TRBJ2-3; the match to TRBD2 covers 9 bases. V lost 2 bases to trimming and J lost 4 bases; unmatched junction nucleotides: 10. CDR3 length: 16 amino acids. CDR1 is DFQATT and CDR2 is SNEGSKA in the germline V gene (reference sequence). DNA for the CDR3: TGCAGTGCTAGATCATATAGCGGGAGTGTTGCAGATACGCAGTATTTT. This sequence encodes CSARSYSGSVADTQYF.

This sequence joins TRBV11-2 and TRBJ2-3; 9 bases line up with TRBD1. With 5 bases clipped from V and 6 bases from J, the junction kept 6 bases outside the gene matches. Per germline, CDR1 SGHAT and CDR2 FQNNGV. The CDR3 loop spans 14 amino acids. Written as DNA, the CDR3 is TGTGCCAGCAGCGCTACAGGGGGCCGGGATACGCAGTATTTT. Amino acids: CASSATGGRDTQYF.

This chain uses TRBV6-1 with TRBJ1-2; TRBD1 agrees at 9 bases. V shed 8 bases and J 4 bases; nucleotides not matched to a gene: 8. This CDR3 spans 14 amino acids. Germline V lookup: CDR1 MNHNS, CDR2 SASEGT. The CDR3 DNA sequence: TGTGCCAGCCCCTCCCAGACAGGGGGCTATGGCTACACCTTC. Its translation: CASPSQTGGYGYTF.

In its sample, this clonotype was seen many times. The chain recombines TRBV4-3 with TRBJ2-3, with TRBD2 as a possible D gene (6 bases). Looked up from germline, CDR1 is LGHNA and CDR2 is YSLEER. V shed 4 bases and J shed 0 bases, with 17 bases lying between them. The CDR3 has 17 amino acids. The CDR3 coding sequence is TGCGCCAGCAGCCTCGCGGGATTAGCGGCTAGCACAGATACGCAGTATTTT. Translated: CASSLAGLAASTDTQYF.

A remark on this clonotype: A read error may account for a junction end that differs from germline. The chain employs TRBV5-8 and TRBJ2-3, with D maybe TRBD2 (6 bases). The CDR3 has 18 residues. In germline, CDR1 is SGHTS, CDR2 YDEGEE. In DNA, the CDR3 is TGTGCCAGCAGCTTGGCCCCACTAGCTCGAACGACCACAGATACACAGTATTTT. Translating it yields CASSLAPLARTTTDTQYF.

The chain combines TRBV12-3 or TRBV12-4 with TRBJ1-2, with D uncertain. This CDR3 is 14 amino acids long. V lost 3 bases to trimming and J lost 6 bases, with 14 bases between them. CDR3 amino acids: CASSFGRSIHGYTF. Written as DNA, the CDR3 is TGTGCCAGCAGTTTTGGGCGCTCCATCCATGGCTACACCTTC.